A selection of T cell receptor beta chains follows, all from one sample in a study of blood T cell repertoires in COVID-19. Repertoires were generated with immunoSEQ multiplex PCR, while TCRdb's copy carries only in-frame clones and drops some. This table has fewer than 150,000 clones, approximately 84% appearing once. Material for sequencing was peripheral blood. These receptors came from a woman of 80 years or more in a cohort sampled during active or convalescent COVID-19. The CDR3 runs from the conserved cysteine through the conserved F or W. The D gene is left open where the match is weak. Clone sizes are given selectively: once, few, many, or a class where the clone is expanded.

>TRBV29-1|17|TRBJ1-2|TRBD1|.
TGCAGCGTTGAAGAGGCGGGACAGGGGATATTAAGCTATGGCTACACCTTC
CSVEEAGQGILSYGYTF
>TRBV29-1|13|TRBJ1-1|.|.
TGCAGCGTTGAACCGGTCGCGAACACTGAAGCTTTCTTT
CSVEPVANTEAFF
>TRBV12-3/TRBV12-4|13|TRBJ1-2|.|.
TGTGCCAGCAGCCGGGCAGGCGAGGGTCGAAGGACCTTC
CASSRAGEGRRTF
>TRBV5-1|15|TRBJ2-2|TRBD1|.
TGCGCCAGCAGCCCGCGACAGGGGAACACCGGGGAGCTGTTTTTT
CASSPRQGNTGELFF
>TRBV18|15|TRBJ2-1|.|once
TGTGCCAGCTCACCATCACAGGGGGAGGGCTATGAGCAGTTCTTC
CASSPSQGEGYEQFF
>TRBV11-2|17|TRBJ2-3|.|.
TGTGCCAGCAGCACCCACCAGCGAGGGTTTGGGTTAAATACGCAGTATTTT
CASSTHQRGFGLNTQYF
>TRBV4-3|15|TRBJ1-3|.|.
TGCGCCAGCAGCAGCCATGGTGACACTGGAAACACCATATATTTT
CASSSHGDTGNTIYF
>TRBV28|14|TRBJ2-3|.|.
TGTGCCAGCAGTCCAAGGGGCCGCACAGATACGCAGTATTTT
CASSPRGRTDTQYF
>TRBV4-2|14|TRBJ2-5|.|once
TGTGCCAGCAGCCAAGAGGGGCAAGGAGAGACCCAGTACTTC
CASSQEGQGETQYF
>TRBV2|14|TRBJ2-1|.|.
TGTGCCAGCACTGGTCTAGCTTCCTACAATGAGCAGTTCTTC
CASTGLASYNEQFF
>TRBV7-8|13|TRBJ1-1|.|.
TGTGCCAGCCTCCCCACAACGGACAGCGGAGCTTTCTTT
CASLPTTDSGAFF
>TRBV7-3|13|TRBJ1-1|.|.
TGTGCCAGCAGCCGTACACGGAACACTGAAGCTTTCTTT
CASSRTRNTEAFF